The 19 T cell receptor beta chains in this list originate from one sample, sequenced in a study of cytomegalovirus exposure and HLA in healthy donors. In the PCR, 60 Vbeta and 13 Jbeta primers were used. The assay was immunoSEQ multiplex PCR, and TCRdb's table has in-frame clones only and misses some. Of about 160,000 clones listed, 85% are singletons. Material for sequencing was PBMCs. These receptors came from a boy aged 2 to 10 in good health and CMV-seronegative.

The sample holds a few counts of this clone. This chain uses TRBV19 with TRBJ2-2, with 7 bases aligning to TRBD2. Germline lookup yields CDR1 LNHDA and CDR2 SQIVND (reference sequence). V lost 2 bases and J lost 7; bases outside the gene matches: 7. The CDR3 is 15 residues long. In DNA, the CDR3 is TGTGCCAGTAGTATACAAGCGGGAACTGACGGGGAGCTGTTTTTT. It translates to CASSIQAGTDGELFF.

CDR3 loop: CASRTLQQSGELFF. In DNA, the CDR3 is TGTGCCAGCAGGACCTTACAGCAGTCCGGGGAGCTGTTTTTT. The J gene is TRBJ2-2, the V gene TRBV9, with D hard to call. Germline CDR1 is SGDLS and CDR2 is YYNGEE. The CDR3 sequence is 14 residues long. The V end lost 5 bases, the J end lost 6 bases, and 14 bases lay between the germline ends.

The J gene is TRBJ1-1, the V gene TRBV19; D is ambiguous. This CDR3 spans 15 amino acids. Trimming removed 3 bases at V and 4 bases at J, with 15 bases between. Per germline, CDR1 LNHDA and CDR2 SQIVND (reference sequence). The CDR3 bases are TGTGCCAGTAGTATTCAGCGGGGAAGCATCACTGAAGCTTTCTTT. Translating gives CASSIQRGSITEAFF. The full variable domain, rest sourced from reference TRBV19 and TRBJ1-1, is DGGITQSPKYLFRKEGQNVTLSCEQNLNHDAMYWYRQDPGQGLRLIYYSQIVNDFQKGDIAEGYSVSREKKESFPLTVTSAQKNPTAFYLCASSIQRGSITEAFFGQGTRLTVV.

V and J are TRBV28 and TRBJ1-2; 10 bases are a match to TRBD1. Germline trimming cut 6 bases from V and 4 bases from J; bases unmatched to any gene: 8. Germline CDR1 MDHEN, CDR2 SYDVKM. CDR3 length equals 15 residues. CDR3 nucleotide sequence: TGTGCCAGCAGGATAGGACAGGGGGGAAGCTATGGCTACACCTTC. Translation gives CASRIGQGGSYGYTF.

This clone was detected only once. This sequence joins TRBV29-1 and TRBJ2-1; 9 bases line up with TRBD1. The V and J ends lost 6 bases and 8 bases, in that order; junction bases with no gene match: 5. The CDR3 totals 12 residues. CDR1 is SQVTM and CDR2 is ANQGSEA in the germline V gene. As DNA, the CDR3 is TGCAGCGTGAACAGGGGGCCCCATGAGCAGTTCTTC. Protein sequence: CSVNRGPHEQFF.

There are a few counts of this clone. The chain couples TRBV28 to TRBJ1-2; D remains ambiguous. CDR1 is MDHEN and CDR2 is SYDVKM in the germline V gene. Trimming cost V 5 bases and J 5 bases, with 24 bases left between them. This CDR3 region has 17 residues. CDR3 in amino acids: CASSKLVWTRQFYGYTF. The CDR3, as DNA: TGTGCCAGCAGTAAACTAGTGTGGACGAGACAATTTTATGGCTACACCTTC.

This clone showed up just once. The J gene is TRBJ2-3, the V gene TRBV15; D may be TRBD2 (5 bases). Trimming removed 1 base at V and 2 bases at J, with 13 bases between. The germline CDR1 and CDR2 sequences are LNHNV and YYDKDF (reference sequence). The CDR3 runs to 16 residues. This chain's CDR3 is CATSRGRRGVTDTQYF. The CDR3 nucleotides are TGTGCCACCAGCAGAGGTCGTCGGGGAGTCACAGATACGCAGTATTTT.

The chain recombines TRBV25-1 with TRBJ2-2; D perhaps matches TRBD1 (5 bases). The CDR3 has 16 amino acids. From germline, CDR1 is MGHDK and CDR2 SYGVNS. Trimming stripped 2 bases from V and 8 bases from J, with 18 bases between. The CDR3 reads CASSEGPSPPGGELFF. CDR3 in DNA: TGTGCCAGCAGTGAAGGCCCCTCACCCCCAGGGGGGGAGCTGTTTTTT.

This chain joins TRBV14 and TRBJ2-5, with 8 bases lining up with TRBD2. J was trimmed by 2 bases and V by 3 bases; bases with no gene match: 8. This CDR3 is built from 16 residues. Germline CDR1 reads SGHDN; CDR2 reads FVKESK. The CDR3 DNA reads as TGTGCCAGCAGCCATGAACCGGGACTAGTACAAGAGACCCAGTACTTC. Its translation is CASSHEPGLVQETQYF.

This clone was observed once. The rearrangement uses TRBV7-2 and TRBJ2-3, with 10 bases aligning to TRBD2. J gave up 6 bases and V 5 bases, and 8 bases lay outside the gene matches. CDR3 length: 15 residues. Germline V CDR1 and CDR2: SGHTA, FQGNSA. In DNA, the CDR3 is TGTGCCAGCAGCCTCTCTAGCGGGAGATGGGATACGCAGTATTTT. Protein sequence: CASSLSSGRWDTQYF.

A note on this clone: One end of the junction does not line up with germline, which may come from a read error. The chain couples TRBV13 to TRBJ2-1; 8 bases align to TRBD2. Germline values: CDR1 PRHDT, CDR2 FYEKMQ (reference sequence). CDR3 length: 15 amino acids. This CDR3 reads CASSLETAGGGSGVF. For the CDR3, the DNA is TGTGCCAGCAGCTTAGAAACGGCGGGGGGAGGTAGTGGGGTCTTC.

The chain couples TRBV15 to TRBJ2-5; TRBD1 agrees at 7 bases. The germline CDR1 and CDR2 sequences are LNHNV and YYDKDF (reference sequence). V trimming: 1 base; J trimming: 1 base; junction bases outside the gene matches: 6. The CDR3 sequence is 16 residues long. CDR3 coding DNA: TGTGCCACCAGCAGAGCGGTGACAGGGTCCCAAGAGACCCAGTACTTC. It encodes CATSRAVTGSQETQYF. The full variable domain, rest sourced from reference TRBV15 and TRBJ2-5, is DAMVIQNPRYQVTQFGKPVTLSCSQTLNHNVMYWYQQKSSQAPKLLFHYYDKDFNNEADTPDNFQSRRPNTSFCFLDIRSPGLGDTAMYLCATSRAVTGSQETQYFGPGTRLLVL.

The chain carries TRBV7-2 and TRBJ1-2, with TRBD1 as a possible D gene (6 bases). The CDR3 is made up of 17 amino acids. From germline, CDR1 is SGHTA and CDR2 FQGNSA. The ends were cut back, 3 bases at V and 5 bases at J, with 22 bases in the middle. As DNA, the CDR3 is TGTGCCAGCAGCTTCGGACAGACAGTCTACGAGTTTTATGGCTACACCTTC. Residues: CASSFGQTVYEFYGYTF.

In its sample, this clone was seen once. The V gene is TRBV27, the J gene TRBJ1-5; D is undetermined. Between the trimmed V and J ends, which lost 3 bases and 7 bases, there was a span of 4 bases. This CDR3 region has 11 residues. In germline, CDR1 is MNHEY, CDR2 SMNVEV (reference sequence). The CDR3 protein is CASSFIQPQHF. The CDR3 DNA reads TGTGCCAGCAGTTTTATCCAGCCCCAGCATTTT.

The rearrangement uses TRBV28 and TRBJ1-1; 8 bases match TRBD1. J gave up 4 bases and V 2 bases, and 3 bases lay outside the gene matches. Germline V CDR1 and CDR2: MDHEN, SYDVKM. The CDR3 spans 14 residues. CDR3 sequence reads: CASSLGQGATEAFF. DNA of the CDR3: TGTGCCAGCAGTTTAGGTCAGGGGGCCACTGAAGCTTTCTTT.

The CDR3 DNA reads as TGTGCCAGCAGGAACGTGTATAACAGAAGATACGAGCAGTACTTC. Its protein is CASRNVYNRRYEQYF. This chain connects TRBV28 to TRBJ2-7, with D uncertain. Germline assignment: CDR1 MDHEN and CDR2 SYDVKM. Trimming shortened V by 6 bases and J by 4 bases, and 19 bases separated the two germline ends. This CDR3 has 15 amino acids.

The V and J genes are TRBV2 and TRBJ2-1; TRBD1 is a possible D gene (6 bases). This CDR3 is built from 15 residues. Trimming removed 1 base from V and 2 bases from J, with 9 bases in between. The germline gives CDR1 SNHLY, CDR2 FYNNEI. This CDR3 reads CASSEEQGPYNEQFF. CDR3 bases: TGTGCCAGCAGTGAAGAACAGGGTCCCTACAATGAGCAGTTCTTC.

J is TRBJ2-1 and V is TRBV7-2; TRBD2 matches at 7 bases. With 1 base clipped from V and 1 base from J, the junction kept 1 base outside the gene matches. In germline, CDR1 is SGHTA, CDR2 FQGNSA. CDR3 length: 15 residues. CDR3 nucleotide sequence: TGTGCCAGCAGCTTAGTGGGAGGGTCCTACAATGAGCAGTTCTTC. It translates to CASSLVGGSYNEQFF.

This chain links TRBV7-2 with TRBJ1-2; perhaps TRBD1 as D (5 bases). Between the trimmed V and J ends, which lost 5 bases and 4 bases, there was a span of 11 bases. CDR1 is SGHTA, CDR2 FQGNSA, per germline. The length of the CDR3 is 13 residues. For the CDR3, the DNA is TGTGCCAGCAGCCCTCGGGGGAGCTATGGCTACACCTTC. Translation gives CASSPRGSYGYTF.